Presented here are 27 T cell receptor beta chains from one specimen sequenced in a study of response to subunit inactivated influenza vaccine. TCRdb re-called the RT-PCR reads with MiXCR, one entry per CDR3 protein. The data show roughly 760,000 distinct CDR3 sequences, approximately 22% seen once. This material consisted of PBMCs from blood, taken 5 days after vaccination. These receptors originate from a man aged 50 to 60 who received an inactivated influenza vaccine.

The chain employs TRBV4-3 and TRBJ2-2; maybe TRBD2 (5 bases). Germline-derived CDR1 and CDR2 are LGHNA and YSLEER. CDR3 length: 14 residues. V was pared by 8 bases and J by 3 bases, with 13 bases between. DNA of the CDR3: TGCGCCAGCGCCCGAGCGGCGTACACCGGGGAGCTGTTTTTT. It specifies CASARAAYTGELFF.

The rearrangement links TRBV24-1 to TRBJ2-5; 10 positions agree with TRBD1. The CDR3 contains 17 residues. V lost 4 bases to trimming and J lost 5 bases; unmatched junction nucleotides: 12. From germline, CDR1 is KGHDR and CDR2 SFDVKD. This chain's CDR3 is CATSDSIPDRGRETQYF. The CDR3 bases are TGTGCCACCAGTGACTCAATCCCCGACAGGGGGCGTGAGACCCAGTACTTC.

The V call is TRBV6-4, the J call TRBJ2-2, with a possible D match to TRBD2 (6 bases). Between the trimmed V and J ends, which lost 7 bases and 0 bases, there was a span of 12 bases. CDR1 and CDR2 (germline): MRHNA, SNTAGT. This CDR3 is built from 15 residues. This CDR3 is CASTWRRANTGELFF. In DNA, the CDR3 is TGTGCCAGCACGTGGAGGAGGGCGAACACCGGGGAGCTGTTTTTT.

This clonotype appeared a few times. This rearrangement joins TRBV20-1 to TRBJ1-1; D is ambiguous. Germline V gene sequence: CDR1 DFQATT, CDR2 SNEGSKA (reference sequence). The CDR3 length is 14 residues. V shed 3 bases and J shed 0 bases, with 11 bases lying between them. The CDR3 DNA reads as TGCAGTGCTAGTCGGCGGCGCATGAACACTGAAGCTTTCTTT. Protein product: CSASRRRMNTEAFF.

This clonotype was recorded a few times. This chain connects TRBV5-1 to TRBJ2-1; D tentatively reads TRBD1 or TRBD2 (5 bases each). Germline V CDR1 and CDR2: SGHRS, YFSETQ. The V end was cut by 0 bases, the J end by 7 bases, with 17 bases between. This CDR3 has 16 amino acids. As DNA, the CDR3 is TGCGCCAGCAGCTTGGTTCCTGGGACGAACCATAATGAGCAGTTCTTC. Amino acid sequence: CASSLVPGTNHNEQFF. The whole variable domain, filled in from reference TRBV5-1 and TRBJ2-1, reads KAGVTQTPRYLIKTRGQQVTLSCSPISGHRSVSWYQQTPGQGLQFLFEYFSETQRNKGNFPGRFSGRQFSNSRSEMNVSTLELGDSALYLCASSLVPGTNHNEQFFGPGTRLTVL.

This clonotype was seen many times. This chain links TRBV12-3 or TRBV12-4 with TRBJ1-1; possible D gene TRBD1, 6 bases. Trimming pared 7 bases from V and 4 bases from J, leaving 16 bases between. The CDR3 spans 14 residues. CDR3 sequence (DNA): TGTGCCAGCAAAGGTCCGGGGGGCGTCACTGAAGCTTTCTTT. It translates to CASKGPGGVTEAFF.

The genes are TRBV30 and TRBJ2-1, with 12 bases identical to TRBD2. Germline CDR1 GTSNPN, CDR2 SVGIG (reference sequence). This CDR3 has 16 amino acids. V was pared by 1 base and J by 9 bases, with 10 bases of the junction left unmatched. The CDR3 is CAWSAPGLAGRGEQFF. In DNA form, the CDR3 reads TGTGCCTGGAGTGCACCGGGACTAGCGGGCCGGGGTGAGCAGTTCTTC.

In this sample, this clonotype turned up a few times. The chain employs TRBV4-1 and TRBJ1-1; no clear D gene. Germline CDR1 MGHRA, CDR2 YSYEKL. The CDR3 is made up of 14 amino acids. V was trimmed by 4 bases and J by 0 bases, leaving 9 bases between them. Here the CDR3 DNA reads TGCGCCAGCAGCCCACAGCCGGTGAACACTGAAGCTTTCTTT. It codes for CASSPQPVNTEAFF.

J is TRBJ1-5 and V is TRBV20-1; tentative D call: TRBD1 (5 bases). This CDR3 is built from 15 residues. The V end lost 0 bases, the J end lost 1 base, and 10 bases lay between the germline ends. Germline CDR1 reads DFQATT; CDR2 reads SNEGSKA (reference sequence). Written as DNA, the CDR3 is TGCAGTGCTAGAGACTCGGGGGGGAGCAATCAGCCCCAGCATTTT. Protein product: CSARDSGGSNQPQHF.

This clonotype was detected ten times or more. V usage is TRBV10-3 and J usage is TRBJ2-7; D unclear. The V end was cut by 6 bases, the J end by 0 bases, with 9 bases between. Germline CDR1 is ENHRY and CDR2 is SYGVKD. The CDR3 consists of 13 residues. CDR3 sequence: CAIRGGDSYEQYF. CDR3 DNA sequence: TGTGCCATCAGGGGCGGTGACTCCTACGAGCAGTACTTC.

There are many counts of this clonotype. The V call is TRBV29-1, the J call TRBJ1-1; D not certain. Germline CDR1 is SQVTM and CDR2 is ANQGSEA. The CDR3 spans 13 residues. V dropped 4 bases and J dropped 0 bases, with 9 bases sitting between them. In nucleotides, the CDR3 is TGCAGCGTTGCGCGACGTCTGAACACTGAAGCTTTCTTT. It translates to CSVARRLNTEAFF.

The rearrangement uses TRBV12-3 or TRBV12-4 and TRBJ1-6, with D maybe TRBD1 (6 bases). CDR3 length: 12 amino acids. The germline V and J ends were trimmed by 6 bases and 10 bases, with 10 bases remaining between them. In nucleotides, the CDR3 is TGTGCCAGCAGCTATCAGGGGTCACCCCTCCACTTT. Translated, it gives CASSYQGSPLHF.

The genes are TRBV6-5 and TRBJ2-2, with 8 positions matching TRBD2. CDR1 is MNHEY and CDR2 is SVGAGI in the germline V gene. Germline trimming cut 7 bases from V and 4 bases from J; bases unmatched to any gene: 11. This CDR3 is 16 amino acids long. The CDR3 spells CASTYGGRSGTGELFF. Written as DNA, the CDR3 is TGTGCCAGCACCTATGGCGGGAGGAGTGGCACCGGGGAGCTGTTTTTT.

The sample holds a few counts of this clonotype. The rearrangement joins TRBV10-3 to TRBJ2-7; either TRBD1 or TRBD2 may fit D (5 bases each). This CDR3 has 15 residues. Trimming took off 3 bases at V and 0 bases at J, with 12 bases between the two ends. Germline values: CDR1 ENHRY, CDR2 SYGVKD. This CDR3 is CAISDRDGSSYEQYF. CDR3 DNA sequence: TGTGCCATCAGTGACCGGGACGGGTCCTCCTACGAGCAGTACTTC.

The rearrangement links TRBV4-1 to TRBJ2-7; D remains unclear. Trimming shortened V by 1 base and J by 3 bases, and 7 bases separated the two germline ends. Germline CDR1 MGHRA, CDR2 YSYEKL. CDR3 length: 13 residues. The CDR3 sequence is CASSQGTHYEQYF. In nucleotides, the CDR3 is TGCGCCAGCAGCCAAGGGACCCACTACGAGCAGTACTTC.

The table lists this clonotype with a few counts. This rearrangement joins TRBV28 to TRBJ1-5; 11 nucleotides match TRBD1. This CDR3 is built from 15 residues. V dropped 9 bases and J dropped 6; count of bases not matched to a gene: 10. Germline V gene lookup returns CDR1 MDHEN and CDR2 SYDVKM. The CDR3 protein is CASTYGGTGGQPQHF. The CDR3 nucleotides read TGTGCCAGTACCTACGGGGGGACAGGGGGTCAGCCCCAGCATTTT.

The CDR3 nucleotides are TGTGCCAGCAGCTTTTTATCAGGGGCCGAGACCCAGTACTTC. Translating it yields CASSFLSGAETQYF. The chain has TRBV5-5 and TRBJ2-5, with D tentatively TRBD1 (6 bases). The CDR3 contains 14 residues. The V gene lost 2 bases and the J gene lost 5 bases, with 13 bases spanning the gap. From germline, CDR1 is SGHKS and CDR2 YYEKEE (reference sequence).

The chain combines TRBV12-3 or TRBV12-4 with TRBJ2-1; 12 bases align to TRBD2. The CDR3 extends over 14 amino acids. The V and J ends lost 7 bases and 7 bases, in that order; junction bases with no gene match: 5. The CDR3 nucleotides read TGTGCCAGCACCGGACTAGCGGGGAGGAATGAGCAGTTCTTC. Protein product: CASTGLAGRNEQFF.

This clonotype was seen a few times. CDR3: CASSLQSPTTGNTIYF. The CDR3 DNA reads TGTGCCAGCAGTTTACAGTCACCCACCACTGGAAACACCATATATTTT. The V call is TRBV12-3 or TRBV12-4, the J call TRBJ1-3, with D uncertain. The CDR3 contains 16 residues. The germline V and J ends were trimmed by 2 bases and 2 bases, with 13 bases remaining between them.

This clonotype was counted between two and nine times. The chain couples TRBV10-2 to TRBJ1-3; 9 bases are a match to TRBD1. CDR3 length equals 15 residues. Trimming took 6 bases from V and 4 from J; bases not matched to a gene: 7. CDR1 is WSHSY, CDR2 SAAADI, per germline. This CDR3 reads CASRDFDRGGNTIYF. Here the CDR3 DNA reads TGCGCCAGCAGGGACTTCGACAGGGGGGGAAACACCATATATTTT.

This clonotype has only a few counts. The chain combines TRBV12-3 or TRBV12-4 with TRBJ2-1, with a possible D match to TRBD2 (5 bases). Trimming stripped 0 bases from V and 9 bases from J, with 12 bases between. This CDR3 contains 14 residues. CDR3 loop: CASSLALIGIEQFF. CDR3 DNA sequence: TGTGCCAGCAGTTTAGCCTTAATCGGGATTGAGCAGTTCTTC.

This clonotype was picked up a small number of times. This chain links TRBV10-3 with TRBJ2-1; 14 bases agree with TRBD2. In germline, CDR1 is ENHRY, CDR2 SYGVKD. CDR3 length: 15 amino acids. V lost 6 bases and J lost 6; bases outside the gene matches: 4. The CDR3 region has the DNA TGTGCCATCAGAGAGGGACTAGCGGGAGCCAATGAGCAGTTCTTC. Protein product: CAIREGLAGANEQFF.

V gene TRBV7-9 combines with J gene TRBJ2-3, with TRBD1 matching over 7 bases. This CDR3 is built from 14 residues. Germline loops: CDR1 SEHNR, CDR2 FQNEAQ (reference sequence). J gave up 4 bases and V 5 bases, and 6 bases lay outside the gene matches. CDR3 bases: TGTGCCAGCAGCAATACAGGGGCCCCAGATACGCAGTATTTT. It codes for CASSNTGAPDTQYF. Drawing the rest from reference TRBV7-9 and TRBJ2-3, the complete variable domain is DTGVSQNPRHKITKRGQNVTFRCDPISEHNRLYWYRQTLGQGPEFLTYFQNEAQLEKSRLLSDRFSAERPKGSFSTLEIQRTEQGDSAMYLCASSNTGAPDTQYFGPGTRLTVL.

This rearrangement joins TRBV20-1 to TRBJ2-1; perhaps TRBD2 as D (5 bases). Germline CDR1 reads DFQATT; CDR2 reads SNEGSKA (reference sequence). The CDR3 has 14 residues. Trimming shortened V by 1 base and J by 4 bases, and 11 bases separated the two germline ends. The DNA for the CDR3 is TGCAGTGCTAGAGGGACGGAGGTATACAATGAGCAGTTCTTC. Amino acid sequence: CSARGTEVYNEQFF.

The rearrangement links TRBV5-1 to TRBJ1-1; D remains ambiguous. CDR1 is SGHRS, CDR2 YFSETQ, per germline. This CDR3 region has 12 residues. Trimming took 1 base from V and 8 from J, leaving 9 bases between them. As DNA, the CDR3 is TGCGCCAGCAGCTTGAACAGCGCCGAAGCTTTCTTT. Residues: CASSLNSAEAFF.

This clonotype has a count of ten or more. This chain joins TRBV12-3 or TRBV12-4 and TRBJ2-5, with TRBD2 matching 12 bases. Germline trimming cut 1 base from V and 4 bases from J; bases unmatched to any gene: 7. The CDR3 totals 17 residues. The CDR3 sequence is CASSLGGGLAGRETQYF. The CDR3 nucleotides read TGTGCCAGCAGTTTAGGGGGAGGACTAGCGGGGCGAGAGACCCAGTACTTC.

The sample holds a few counts of this clonotype. The chain joins TRBV20-1 to TRBJ2-1; D tentatively fits TRBD1 or TRBD2 (6 bases each). Germline V CDR1 and CDR2: DFQATT, SNEGSKA (reference sequence). The CDR3 sequence is 13 residues long. Trimming took 3 bases from V and 2 from J, leaving 8 bases between them. The CDR3 nucleotides are TGCAGTGCTAGCGGGGGCGCCTACAATGAGCAGTTCTTC. Its translation is CSASGGAYNEQFF.